This T cell receptor beta chain was identified during a study of blood T cell repertoires in COVID-19. Patients of the Seattle cohort, enrolled during active infection, were followed longitudinally. Generated by immunoSEQ multiplex PCR, the TCRdb table keeps only in-frame clones and is missing some. The repertoire holds roughly 410,000 clones, about 91% seen once, with around 1.5% in the top ten. Only one count was recorded for this clone. Other DNA sequences in the sample encode the same CDR3. V was shortened by 4 bases and J by 1 base, with 7 bases between the two germline ends. This CDR3 spans 13 amino acids. Germline V CDR1 and CDR2: SNHLY, FYNNEI.

The specimen sequenced was peripheral blood. The clonotype originates from a woman aged 40 to 55 with COVID-19, enrolled during active disease. The chain couples TRBV2 to TRBJ1-1; D not certain. CDR3 DNA sequence: TGTGCCAGCAGTGTGACAAGGAACACTGAAGCTTTCTTT. It is translated as CASSVTRNTEAFF.